The present entry profiles one T cell receptor (beta chain) with its context. The record originates from a study of blood T cell repertoires in COVID-19. Sequencing used immunoSEQ multiplex PCR; TCRdb keeps in-frame clones, though not all of them. The repertoire holds roughly 300,000 clones, 86% seen once, with around 1.5% in the top ten. The CDR3 is 13 residues long. The germline V gene encodes CDR1 MDHEN and CDR2 SYDVKM. V lost 3 bases to trimming and J lost 9 bases; unmatched junction nucleotides: 5. This TCR was sampled from a woman in her forties or fifties with acute or convalescent COVID-19. The V and J genes are TRBV28 and TRBJ2-1, with 7 bases that match TRBD2. The sequenced sample consisted of peripheral blood. The CDR3 spells CASSLGTIAEQFF. As DNA, the CDR3 is TGTGCCAGCAGTTTGGGGACTATTGCTGAGCAGTTCTTC.